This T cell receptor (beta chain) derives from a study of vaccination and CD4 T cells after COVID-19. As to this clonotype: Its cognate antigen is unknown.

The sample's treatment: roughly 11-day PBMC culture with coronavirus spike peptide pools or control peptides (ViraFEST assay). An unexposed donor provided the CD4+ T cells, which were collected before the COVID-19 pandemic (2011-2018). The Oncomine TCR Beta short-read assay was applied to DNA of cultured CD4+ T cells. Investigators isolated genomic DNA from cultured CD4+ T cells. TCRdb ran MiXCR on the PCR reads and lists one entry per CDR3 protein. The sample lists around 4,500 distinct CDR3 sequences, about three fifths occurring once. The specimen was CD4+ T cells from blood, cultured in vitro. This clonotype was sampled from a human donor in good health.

CDR3 residues: CASSLIDRGSGANVLTF. DNA of the CDR3: TGTGCCAGCAGCTTGATTGACAGGGGCTCTGGGGCCAACGTCCTGACTTTC. The chain uses TRBV5-4 and TRBJ2-6; 8 bases match TRBD1. The germline gives CDR1 SGHNT, CDR2 YYREEE (reference sequence). V shed 1 base and J 0 bases; nucleotides not matched to a gene: 3. The CDR3 runs to 17 residues.